The 7 T cell receptor beta chains below all came from one sample that was sequenced in a study of shared clonotypes between healthy human individuals (dated by TCRdb to the early 2020s). For the CD8 naive samples, CD45RO-negative cells were positively selected for CCR7, yielding a CD45RA+CCR7+ population from which TemRA cells were excluded. Libraries were built with the immunoSEQ multiplex PCR assay. In its TCRdb copy, this immuneACCESS table keeps in-frame sequences only and misses some clones. Where compared with another copy, unresolved V genes explain less than half of these, and the others have no known cause. This sample comprises about 2 million clones, approximately 94% of them detected only once. 1.1% of the sample is in the top ten clones. Sample: naive CD8+ T cells sorted from blood. Interpreted using the paper, the cell subset or site label stands for: CD45RA+CCR7+. The receptors come from a man younger than 30 in good health.

The chain combines TRBV2 with TRBJ2-3; D not resolved. Germline CDR1 reads SNHLY; CDR2 reads FYNNEI. Deletions cut 3 bases from V and 4 bases from J, with 2 bases between. The CDR3 is 11 amino acids. CDR3 sequence reads: CASSDPDTQYF. DNA of the CDR3: TGTGCCAGCAGTGATCCAGATACGCAGTATTTT. The complete variable domain, with remaining parts taken from reference TRBV2 and TRBJ2-3, reads EPEVTQTPSHQVTQMGQEVILRCVPISNHLYFYWYRQILGQKVEFLVSFYNNEISEKSEIFDDQFSVERPDGSNFTLKIRSTKLEDSAMYFCASSDPDTQYFGPGTRLTVL.

This clone was detected a few times. The chain recombines TRBV7-6 with TRBJ1-2, with D possibly being TRBD1 (6 bases). This CDR3 contains 15 residues. The V end lost 0 bases, the J end lost 3 bases, and 11 bases lay between the germline ends. The germline V gene encodes CDR1 SGHVS and CDR2 FNYEAQ. The chain's CDR3 is CASSLALGGDYGYTF. CDR3 sequence (DNA): TGTGCCAGCAGCTTAGCGCTCGGGGGCGACTATGGCTACACCTTC.

The genes are TRBV7-2 and TRBJ2-7; D remains ambiguous. Trimming removed 3 bases from V and 3 bases from J, with 12 bases in between. This CDR3 has 14 residues. CDR1 is SGHTA and CDR2 is FQGNSA in the germline V gene. Here the CDR3 DNA reads TGTGCCAGCAGCTTCAGAGACAACAGCTACGAGCAGTACTTC. Protein: CASSFRDNSYEQYF.

The chain couples TRBV11-2 to TRBJ1-1; 11 bases match TRBD1. In germline, CDR1 is SGHAT, CDR2 FQNNGV. V gave up 4 bases and J gave up 7 bases; unmatched junction bases: 5. This CDR3 comprises 14 residues. This chain's CDR3 is CASSWGTGGYEAFF. The CDR3 bases are TGTGCCAGCAGCTGGGGGACAGGGGGATATGAAGCTTTCTTT. Combining the CDR3 with reference TRBV11-2 and TRBJ1-1 gives the whole variable domain EAGVAQSPRYKIIEKRQSVAFWCNPISGHATLYWYQQILGQGPKLLIQFQNNGVVDDSQLPKDRFSAERLKGVDSTLKIQPAKLEDSAVYLCASSWGTGGYEAFFGQGTRLTVV.

This chain connects TRBV30 to TRBJ1-1; tentative D call: TRBD1 (5 bases). The ends were cut back, 6 bases at V and 0 bases at J, with 14 bases in the middle. The CDR3 length is 14 residues. Germline CDR1 reads GTSNPN; CDR2 reads SVGIG (reference sequence). The CDR3 protein is CACEPGLMNTEAFF. In DNA, the CDR3 is TGTGCCTGCGAACCGGGACTCATGAACACTGAAGCTTTCTTT.

This clone was seen once. V is TRBV7-2 and J is TRBJ1-4; TRBD1 is a possible D gene (6 bases). Germline lookup yields CDR1 SGHTA and CDR2 FQGNSA. There are 15 residues in the CDR3. Trimming left V 3 bases short and J 0 bases short, with 8 bases between. CDR3 sequence reads: CASSFTGSTNEKLFF. CDR3 bases: TGTGCCAGCAGCTTTACAGGGTCAACTAATGAAAAACTGTTTTTT.

The CDR3 protein is CASSELSGITYNEQFF. The CDR3 nucleotides are TGTGCCAGCAGTGAGTTGTCCGGGATTACCTACAATGAGCAGTTCTTC. The chain is built from TRBV2 and TRBJ2-1; a weak D match, TRBD2 (5 bases). Trimming took 3 bases from V and 2 from J, leaving 14 bases between them. Germline V gene sequence: CDR1 SNHLY, CDR2 FYNNEI. This CDR3 spans 16 amino acids.